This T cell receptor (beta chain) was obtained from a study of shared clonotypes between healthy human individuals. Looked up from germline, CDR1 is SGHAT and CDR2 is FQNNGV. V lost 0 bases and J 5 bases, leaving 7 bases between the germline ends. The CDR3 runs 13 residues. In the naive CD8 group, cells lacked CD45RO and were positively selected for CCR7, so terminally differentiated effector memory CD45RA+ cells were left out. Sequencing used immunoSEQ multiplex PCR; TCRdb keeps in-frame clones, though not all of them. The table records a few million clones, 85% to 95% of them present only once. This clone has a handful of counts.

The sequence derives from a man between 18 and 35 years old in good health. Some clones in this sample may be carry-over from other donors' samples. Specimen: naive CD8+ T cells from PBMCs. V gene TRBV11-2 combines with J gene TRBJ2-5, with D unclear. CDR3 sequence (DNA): TGTGCCAGCAGCTTAGATCCAGAGGAGACCCAGTACTTC. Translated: CASSLDPEETQYF.